This T cell receptor beta chain was captured by sequencing in a study of T cell responses to AZD1222 COVID-19 vaccine. Study-wide results and limits: None of the repertoires were sampled until the peak T cell response had passed. The study found vaccine-associated CD4 TCRs spanning spike, dominant at 160-218 and 743-854. A reported finding is that nearly half of spike-specific TCRs target unmutated variant regions.

TCRdb's table, derived via immunoSEQ multiplex PCR, lists solely in-frame clones and lacks some. The sample has fewer than 180,000 clones, roughly nine tenths seen once. Comments on this clone: Its antigen is undetermined.

With 6 bases removed from V and 2 bases from J, the gap between germline ends came to 17 bases. Germline V gene data show CDR1 as MNHEY and CDR2 as SVGAGI. The CDR3 covers 15 residues. The clonotype was recovered from an adult who received the AZD1222 COVID-19 vaccine. This chain links TRBV6-5 with TRBJ2-7; D is possibly TRBD1 (6 bases). The starting material was peripheral blood, obtained 28 days after the second AZD1222 dose. The CDR3: CASSPDRRRTYEQYF. In DNA, the CDR3 is TGTGCCAGCAGCCCCGACAGGCGGAGGACCTACGAGCAGTACTTC.